Presented here are 9 T cell receptor beta chains from one specimen sequenced in a study of breast tumors, draining lymph nodes, adjacent tissues. Each CDR3 protein is one row after TCRdb ran MiXCR on the multiplex PCR reads. The table includes under 350,000 distinct CDR3 sequences, 30% detected once. Axillary draining lymph nodes of breast cancer patients supplied the node samples. Sequencing was done on a sample of axillary lymph node tissue. Receptor source: a female donor with breast cancer. Some clones in this sample may be carry-over from other donors' samples.

The chain uses TRBV6-2 or TRBV6-3 and TRBJ1-5; no clear D. Trimming shortened V by 7 bases and J by 5 bases, and 12 bases separated the two germline ends. The CDR3 contains 13 residues. From germline, CDR1 is MNHEY and CDR2 SVGEGT. CDR3 amino acids: CASMVRLYQPQHF. The CDR3 nucleotides read TGTGCCAGCATGGTTCGTCTTTATCAGCCCCAGCATTTT.

This clonotype has just a few counts. The chain recombines TRBV12-3 or TRBV12-4 with TRBJ1-1; 7 positions agree with TRBD1. The CDR3 has 15 residues. With 6 bases clipped from V and 3 bases from J, the junction kept 10 bases outside the gene matches. This CDR3 is CASSVQGGWYTEAFF. CDR3 nucleotide sequence: TGTGCCAGCAGCGTCCAGGGGGGATGGTACACTGAAGCTTTCTTT.

A few counts support this clonotype. The chain has TRBV5-1 and TRBJ2-5; the D gene is possibly TRBD1 (5 bases). Germline-derived CDR1 and CDR2 are SGHRS and YFSETQ. With 2 bases removed from V and 1 base from J, the gap between germline ends came to 9 bases. The CDR3 has 14 residues. CDR3 DNA sequence: TGCGCCAGCAGCTTAAAGGGGCCCCAAGAGACCCAGTACTTC. Its protein product is CASSLKGPQETQYF.

Worth noting for this clonotype: Given a much more abundant clone one base away, this may be a read error. This chain uses TRBV6-5 with TRBJ1-2; D is possibly TRBD1 (6 bases). Looked up from germline, CDR1 is MNHEY and CDR2 is SVGAGI. Trimming took 8 bases from V and 5 from J, leaving 9 bases between them. This CDR3 spans 11 amino acids. The CDR3, as DNA: TGTGCCAGCCAGGGGAATTATGGCTACACCTTC. Translated: CASQGNYGYTF.

This clonotype was observed a single time. The final CDR3 position lacks the conserved phenylalanine or tryptophan, pointing to a likely read error. This chain joins TRBV14 and TRBJ1-6; TRBD1 is a possible D gene (6 bases). Germline V gene lookup returns CDR1 SGHDN and CDR2 FVKESK. V lost 6 bases and J 8 bases, leaving 23 bases between the germline ends. This CDR3 is 17 amino acids long. CDR3 coding DNA: TGTGCCAGCAGTTACACGTTGACCGGGACATTGGATTCACCCCTCCACCTT. It encodes CASSYTLTGTLDSPLHL.

In the case of this clonotype: Mismatch with germline at one junction end may stem from a read error. The chain has TRBV19 and TRBJ1-3; D might be TRBD1 (5 bases). Germline V gene sequence: CDR1 LNHDA, CDR2 SQIVND (reference sequence). The CDR3 sequence is 15 residues long. The CDR3 sequence is CACSAQGLRGNTIYF. CDR3 bases: TGTGCCTGTAGTGCGCAGGGACTCCGCGGAAACACCATATATTTT.

This clonotype was counted a few times. The chain carries TRBV5-1 and TRBJ2-5; no definite D call. V lost 5 bases, J lost 1 base, and 12 bases lay in between. This CDR3 is built from 14 residues. CDR1 is SGHRS, CDR2 YFSETQ, per germline. The CDR3 reads CASSRAGFQETQYF. The CDR3 bases are TGCGCCAGCAGTCGTGCCGGGTTCCAAGAGACCCAGTACTTC. The complete variable domain, with remaining parts taken from reference TRBV5-1 and TRBJ2-5, reads KAGVTQTPRYLIKTRGQQVTLSCSPISGHRSVSWYQQTPGQGLQFLFEYFSETQRNKGNFPGRFSGRQFSNSRSEMNVSTLELGDSALYLCASSRAGFQETQYFGPGTRLLVL.

This clonotype was seen ten or more times. The CDR3 is CSVYGQGIGANEKLFF. The DNA of the CDR3 is TGCAGCGTTTATGGGCAGGGGATTGGGGCTAATGAAAAACTGTTTTTT. V is TRBV29-1 and J is TRBJ1-4; maybe TRBD1 (6 bases). Germline V CDR1 and CDR2: SQVTM, ANQGSEA. CDR3 length: 16 residues. V gave up 5 bases and J gave up 3 bases, with 19 bases separating them. The whole variable domain, remainder taken from reference TRBV29-1 and TRBJ1-4, is SAVISQKPSRDICQRGTSLTIQCQVDSQVTMMFWYRQQPGQSLTLIATANQGSEATYESGFVIDKFPISRPNLTFSTLTVSNMSPEDSSIYLCSVYGQGIGANEKLFFGSGTQLSVL.

Of note for this clonotype: A much larger clone lies a single base off, so this may be a read error. The chain links TRBV11-2 to TRBJ2-2; D is uncertain. The CDR3 loop spans 11 amino acids. Germline-derived CDR1 and CDR2 are SGHAT and FQNNGV. CDR3 nucleotides: TGTGCCAGCAGCAACAGCGGGGAGCTGTTTTTT. This sequence encodes CASSNSGELFF.